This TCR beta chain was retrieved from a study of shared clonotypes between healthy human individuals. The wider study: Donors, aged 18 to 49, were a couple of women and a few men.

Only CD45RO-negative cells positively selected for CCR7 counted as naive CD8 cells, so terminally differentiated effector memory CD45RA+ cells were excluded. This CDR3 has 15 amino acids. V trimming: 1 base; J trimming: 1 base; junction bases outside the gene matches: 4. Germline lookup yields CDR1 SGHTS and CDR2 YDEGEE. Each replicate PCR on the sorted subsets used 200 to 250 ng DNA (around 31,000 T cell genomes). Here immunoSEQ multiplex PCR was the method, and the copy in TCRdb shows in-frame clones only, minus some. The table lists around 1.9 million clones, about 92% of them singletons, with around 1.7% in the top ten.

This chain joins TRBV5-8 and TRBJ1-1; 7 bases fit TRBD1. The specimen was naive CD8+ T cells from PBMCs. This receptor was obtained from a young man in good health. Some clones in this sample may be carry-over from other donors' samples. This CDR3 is CASSLRGQQNTEAFF. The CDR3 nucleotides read TGTGCCAGCAGCTTGCGGGGACAGCAGAACACTGAAGCTTTCTTT. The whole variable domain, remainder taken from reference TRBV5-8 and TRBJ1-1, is EAGVTQSPTHLIKTRGQQATLRCSPISGHTSVYWYQQALGLGLQFLLWYDEGEERNRGNFPPRFSGRQFPNYSSELNVNALELEDSALYLCASSLRGQQNTEAFFGQGTRLTVV.